This TCR beta chain is from a study of shared clonotypes between healthy human individuals (dated by TCRdb to 2020 to 2021). As for the study more broadly: A few men and a couple of women, aged 18 to 49 years, made up the cohort. Per donor, three plates each were used for CD4 naive and CD4 memory, two for CD8 naive, and one for CD8 memory. To estimate repertoire size and how much clonotype sharing occurs between individuals, the study deeply sequenced the blood TCR repertoires of roughly 5 healthy adults. To increase sequencing depth and limit assay-specific biases, different laboratories used diverse techniques to prepare libraries and sequence TCR repertoires. Leukapheresis yielded between about 0.9 and 9.5 billion PBMCs per donor.

The CDR3 holds 14 amino acids from the cysteine to the phenylalanine. Only the CDR3 part of the read is kept: 42 bases, read in frame from the first base. V drops 3 bases and J drops 0 bases, leaving 9 bases in between. For CDR1 and CDR2, the germline V gene (reference sequence) lists SGHNT and YYREEE. Using the deep immunoSEQ assay, multiplex PCR amplified TCR CDR3 regions from genomic DNA. Extracted genomic DNA from each cell subset was spread evenly across all wells of several immunoSEQ 96-well plates, with each plate serving as a replicate. For sorted subsets, each replicate PCR was loaded with roughly 190 ng genomic DNA, equivalent to 25,000 to 35,000 T cell genomes. Purified libraries were quantified with a Qubit 3.0 fluorometer, sized on a Bioanalyzer 2100, and re-quantified with the KAPA Library Quantification kit. Each immunoSEQ 96-well plate was sequenced on its own single-read 150-cycle Illumina NextSeq 550 flow cell. On the authors' methods: The immunoSEQ output contained only junctional sequences without quality scores, so filtering could not match that applied to full-length reads. Sequences were annotated with PyIR, a Python wrapper for IgBLAST v1.9, using IMGT germline references to assign V/J genes and CDR3. Reads were filtered out if the reads had weak V/J assignments (E-value above 1e-6), no CDR3, stop codons, out-of-frame junctions, or ambiguous translated residues. V3J clonotypes were defined as sequences sharing the same inferred V gene, J gene, and CDR3 amino acid sequence. The percentage overlap between two repertoires was calculated by dividing the number of shared unique clonotypes by the size of the smaller repertoire. Three approaches were used to assess repertoire richness: RTK rarefaction, the Chao1 estimator, and Recon v2.1 estimates of unobserved clonotypes. For all TCRbeta clonotypes obtained by the gDNA method from a handful of donors, generation probabilities were computed with OLGA. Imported from immuneACCESS, the table was reduced by TCRdb to in-frame sequences with V and J called. These copies leave out some clones; in studies compared against another copy, an unresolved V gene accounts for under half, and the cause of the remainder is not known. The DNA was the basis for D and trimming; V, J and clone size are from that table. The sample profile shows 300,000 to 350,000 clones; about 70% of them were found once. Of the sample, less than 11% is held by the ten largest clones.

The donors were healthy, HIV-negative adults with no recently reported acute infections or vaccinations. Only Caucasian adults living in Nashville, Tennessee, USA were represented among the donors. CD4+ T cells were enriched by magnetic negative selection; naive cells were then positively selected on CD45RA, and the negative fraction formed the memory subset. After blood collection by leukapheresis, PBMCs were isolated using Ficoll-Histopaque density gradient centrifugation and then cryopreserved in the vapor phase of liquid nitrogen. Purity and quantity of every magnetically sorted T cell population were checked by analytical flow cytometry. From each sorted fraction, genomic DNA was isolated and quantified by UV absorbance on a Nanodrop 2000c. A word on this clone: Its binding antigen is unknown. No per-base quality is available; no much larger clone lies one base away.

General conclusions and limits of the study: Clonotypes shared by all four sorted-subset donors showed higher generation probabilities than non-shared clonotypes. Across a few donors, approximately 5% of naive CD4, 3% to 4% of naive CD8, roughly 2.2% of memory CD4, and 0.4% of memory CD8 clonotypes were shared. Based on pairwise subsampling, the degree of clonotype sharing among donors was expected to be affected by sequencing depth. The genetic and exposure-history diversity represented was limited by the small number of donors. Rarefaction of sorted-subset datasets indicated incomplete sequencing despite the large sequencing depth. Only blood was sampled, and tissue TCR repertoires likely differ from those in blood. Larger estimated clonotype richness was generally found for naive subsets than for memory subsets.

The clonotype was recovered from a man aged 25 to 40 in good health. The rearranged chain carries TRBV5-4 and TRBJ1-1; the D segment cannot be called with confidence. Sequenced material: memory CD4+ T cells sorted from blood. This specimen's cell subset or site label, interpreted: CD45RA-negative fraction. The DNA is as follows: TGTGCCAGCAGCTGGGGAGCGGTGAACACTGAAGCTTTCTTT. It is translated as CASSWGAVNTEAFF.